What follows are 3 T cell receptor beta chains derived from one specimen sequenced in a study of beta chain features in type 1 diabetes. All of the isolated RNA was reverse transcribed, so expressed TCRB transcripts were sequenced. Only in-frame clones appear in the TCRdb table, and some are missing; sequencing was by immunoSEQ multiplex PCR. This table holds under 550,000 clones, 11% found once. Sequencing was performed on naive CD4+ T cells from blood. These receptors all stem from a woman aged 18-29 years in good health.

V is TRBV27 and J is TRBJ2-2; either TRBD1 or TRBD2 may supply D (5 bases each). V was clipped by 5 bases and J by 1 base, with 8 bases between them. There are 14 residues in the CDR3. Germline V gene lookup returns CDR1 MNHEY and CDR2 SMNVEV (reference sequence). The CDR3 nucleotides read TGTGCCAGCAGTGGGGACGTGAACACCGGGGAGCTGTTTTTT. Its translation is CASSGDVNTGELFF.

The sample holds a few counts of this clone. The same CDR3 can be traced to other DNA sequences in this sample. V is TRBV5-1 and J is TRBJ2-5, with D perhaps matching TRBD1 or TRBD2 (6 bases each). Germline CDR1 and CDR2: SGHRS and YFSETQ. Trimming stripped 4 bases from V and 5 bases from J, with 12 bases between. The CDR3 consists of 13 residues. CDR3 DNA: TGCGCCAGCAGCCTTGAGGGGGGCGAGACCCAGTACTTC. It codes for CASSLEGGETQYF.

The CDR3 reads CASSVVRDPYF. The CDR3, as DNA: TGTGCCAGCAGTGTAGTCCGGGACCCGTACTTC. The chain recombines TRBV2 with TRBJ2-7; either TRBD1 or TRBD2 may supply D (5 bases each). V was shortened by 4 bases and J by 12 bases, with 13 bases between the two germline ends. Germline CDR1 reads SNHLY; CDR2 reads FYNNEI. The CDR3 runs 11 residues.